This is a list of T cell receptor beta chains from one sample in a study of PD-L1 blockade in urothelial cancer. Libraries were prepared by immunoSEQ multiplex PCR; TCRdb keeps only in-frame clonotypes and omits some of them. The sample shows 45,000 or so clones, 82% of them seen only once. Sequenced here: PBMCs, sampled around atezolizumab (anti-PD-L1) treatment. The receptors originated from a man aged 50-59 years with urothelial cancer. Each CDR3 is given with its conserved first and last residue. Fields, in order: J gene, D gene, V gene, clone size, CDR3 protein, CDR3 DNA. The D gene is left open where the match is weak. The size field is filled for only some rows; it gives once, few, many or a size class.

TRBJ1-4,TRBD1,TRBV5-4,.,CASSFRQGNEKLFF,TGTGCCAGCAGCTTCAGACAGGGCAATGAAAAACTGTTTTTT
TRBJ1-1,.,TRBV5-1,.,CASSLEGRPVQAFF,TGCGCCAGCAGCTTGGAAGGCAGGCCCGTTCAGGCTTTCTTT
TRBJ1-6,TRBD1,TRBV18,.,CASSPDRVVSYNSPLHF,TGTGCCAGCTCGCCGGACAGGGTGGTATCCTATAATTCACCCCTCCACTTT
TRBJ2-3,TRBD2,TRBV7-8,.,CASSLASGGITDTQYF,TGTGCCAGCAGCTTAGCTAGCGGGGGAATCACAGATACGCAGTATTTT
TRBJ1-1,TRBD1,TRBV5-1,.,CASSLRTGLEAFF,TGCGCCAGCAGCTTGAGGACAGGGCTTGAAGCTTTCTTT
TRBJ1-5,TRBD1,TRBV2,.,CASRGDSGQPQHF,TGTGCCAGCAGGGGGGACAGCGGTCAGCCCCAGCATTTT
TRBJ1-2,.,TRBV18,once,CASSPGQQQGGYTF,TGTGCCAGCTCGCCAGGACAGCAGCAGGGAGGCTACACCTTC
TRBJ2-5,.,TRBV6-1,.,CASSRERLQWETQYF,TGTGCCAGCAGTAGAGAGCGGCTACAATGGGAGACCCAGTACTTC
TRBJ1-5,.,TRBV15,.,CATSREITAAQPQHF,TGTGCCACCAGCAGAGAAATAACAGCGGCTCAGCCCCAGCATTTT
TRBJ1-2,.,TRBV2,few,CASSEKAWGAAGYTF,TGTGCCAGCAGTGAAAAGGCGTGGGGAGCTGCTGGCTACACCTTC
TRBJ2-1,.,TRBV7-9,.,CASSLGGGRLNEQFF,TGTGCCAGCAGCTTAGGCGGGGGCCGACTGAATGAGCAGTTCTTC
TRBJ2-3,TRBD2,TRBV2,.,CASSVEAGRSDTQYF,TGTGCCAGCAGTGTGGAAGCGGGGCGGTCAGATACGCAGTATTTT
TRBJ2-1,.,TRBV29-1,.,CSVVKGAGGGEQFF,TGCAGCGTTGTTAAGGGGGCCGGGGGTGGTGAGCAGTTCTTC
TRBJ1-3,TRBD1,TRBV5-1,.,CASSLERQGAYSGNTIYF,TGCGCCAGCAGCTTGGAAAGACAGGGGGCTTACTCTGGAAACACCATATATTTT
TRBJ1-1,.,TRBV5-1,.,CASSYTTGNTEAFF,TGCGCCAGCAGCTACACTACAGGGAACACTGAAGCTTTCTTT
TRBJ2-2,.,TRBV2,.,CASRGAAFANTGELFF,TGTGCCAGCAGAGGGGCTGCCTTCGCGAACACCGGGGAGCTGTTTTTT
TRBJ2-1,TRBD2,TRBV27,.,CASSYEAGGPNEQFF,TGTGCCAGCAGTTATGAAGCGGGGGGGCCCAATGAGCAGTTCTTC
TRBJ2-2,.,TRBV7-2,.,CASSPSRDRMNTGELFF,TGTGCCAGCTCCCCCTCCCGGGATCGGATGAACACCGGGGAGCTGTTTTTT